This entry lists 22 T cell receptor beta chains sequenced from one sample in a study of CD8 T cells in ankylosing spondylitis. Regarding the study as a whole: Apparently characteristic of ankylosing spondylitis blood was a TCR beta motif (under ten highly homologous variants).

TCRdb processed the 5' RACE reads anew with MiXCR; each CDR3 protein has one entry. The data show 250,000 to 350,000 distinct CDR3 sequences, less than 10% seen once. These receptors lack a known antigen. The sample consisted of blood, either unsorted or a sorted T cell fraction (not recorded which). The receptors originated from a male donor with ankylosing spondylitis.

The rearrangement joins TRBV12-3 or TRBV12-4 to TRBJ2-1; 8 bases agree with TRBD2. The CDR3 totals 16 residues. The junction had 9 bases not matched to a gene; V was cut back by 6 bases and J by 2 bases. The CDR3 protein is CASSRRAGDPYNEQFF. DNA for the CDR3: TGTGCCAGCAGCCGAAGAGCGGGAGACCCCTACAATGAGCAGTTCTTC.

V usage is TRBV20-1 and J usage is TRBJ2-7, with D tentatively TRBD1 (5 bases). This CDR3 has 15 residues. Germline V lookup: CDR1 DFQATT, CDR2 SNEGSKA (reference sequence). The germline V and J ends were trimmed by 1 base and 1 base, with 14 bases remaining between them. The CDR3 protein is CSARAGAGYSYEQYF. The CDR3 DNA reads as TGCAGTGCTAGAGCTGGGGCAGGATATTCCTACGAGCAGTACTTC.

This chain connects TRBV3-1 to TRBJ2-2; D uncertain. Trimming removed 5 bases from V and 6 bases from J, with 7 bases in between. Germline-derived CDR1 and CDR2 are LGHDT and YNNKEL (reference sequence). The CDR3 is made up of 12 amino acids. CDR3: CASSTWAGELFF. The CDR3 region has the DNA TGTGCCAGCAGCACATGGGCCGGGGAGCTGTTTTTT.

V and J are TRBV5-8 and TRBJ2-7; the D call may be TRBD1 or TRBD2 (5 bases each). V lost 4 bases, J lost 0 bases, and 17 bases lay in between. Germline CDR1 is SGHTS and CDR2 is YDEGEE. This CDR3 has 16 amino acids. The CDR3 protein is CASSGIVGDDSYEQYF. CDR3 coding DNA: TGTGCCAGCAGCGGCATTGTCGGGGACGACTCCTACGAGCAGTACTTC. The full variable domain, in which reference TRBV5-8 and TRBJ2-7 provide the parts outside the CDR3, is EAGVTQSPTHLIKTRGQQATLRCSPISGHTSVYWYQQALGLGLQFLLWYDEGEERNRGNFPPRFSGRQFPNYSSELNVNALELEDSALYLCASSGIVGDDSYEQYFGPGTRLTVT.

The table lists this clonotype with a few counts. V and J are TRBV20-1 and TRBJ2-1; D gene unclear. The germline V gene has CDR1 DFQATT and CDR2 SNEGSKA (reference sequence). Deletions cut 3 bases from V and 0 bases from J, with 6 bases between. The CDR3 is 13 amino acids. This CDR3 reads CSARESSYNEQFF. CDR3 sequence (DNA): TGCAGTGCTAGGGAAAGCTCCTACAATGAGCAGTTCTTC.

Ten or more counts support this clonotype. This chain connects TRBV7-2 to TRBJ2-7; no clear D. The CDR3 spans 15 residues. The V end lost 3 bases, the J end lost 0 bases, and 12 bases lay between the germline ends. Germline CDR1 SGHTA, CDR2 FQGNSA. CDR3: CASSFGDRSSYEQYF. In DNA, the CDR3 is TGTGCCAGCAGCTTTGGCGACCGAAGCTCCTACGAGCAGTACTTC.

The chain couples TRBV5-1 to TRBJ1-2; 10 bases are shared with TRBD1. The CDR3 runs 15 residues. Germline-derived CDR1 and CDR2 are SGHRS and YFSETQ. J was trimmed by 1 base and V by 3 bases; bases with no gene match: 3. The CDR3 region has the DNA TGCGCCAGCAGCTCGGGACAGGGGATTAACTATGGCTACACCTTC. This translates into CASSSGQGINYGYTF.

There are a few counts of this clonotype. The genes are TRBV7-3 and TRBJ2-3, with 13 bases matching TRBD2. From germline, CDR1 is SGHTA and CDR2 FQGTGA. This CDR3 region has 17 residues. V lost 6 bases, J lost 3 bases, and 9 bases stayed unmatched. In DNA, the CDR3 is TGTGCCAGCAGACCCGGAGGGACTAGCGGGAAGACAGATACGCAGTATTTT. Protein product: CASRPGGTSGKTDTQYF.

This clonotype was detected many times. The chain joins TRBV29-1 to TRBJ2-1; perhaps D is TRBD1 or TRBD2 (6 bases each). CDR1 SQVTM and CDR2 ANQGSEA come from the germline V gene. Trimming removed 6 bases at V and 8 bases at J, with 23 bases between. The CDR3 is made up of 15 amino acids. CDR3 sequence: CSVALAGGRSDEQFF. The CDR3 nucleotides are TGCAGCGTGGCCCTTGCTGGGGGGCGAAGCGATGAGCAGTTCTTC.

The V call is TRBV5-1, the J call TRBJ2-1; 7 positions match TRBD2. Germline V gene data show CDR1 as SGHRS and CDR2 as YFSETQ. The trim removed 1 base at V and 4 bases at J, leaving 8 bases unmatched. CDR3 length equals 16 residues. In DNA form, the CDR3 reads TGCGCCAGCAGCTTGTTGGCTAGCGGATTTTACAATGAGCAGTTCTTC. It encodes CASSLLASGFYNEQFF.

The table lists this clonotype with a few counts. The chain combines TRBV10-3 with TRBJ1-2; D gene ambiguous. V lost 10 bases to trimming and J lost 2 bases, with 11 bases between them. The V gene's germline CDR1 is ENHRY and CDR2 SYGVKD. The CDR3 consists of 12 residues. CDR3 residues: CATATLNYGYTF. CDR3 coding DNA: TGTGCCACCGCGACACTGAACTATGGCTACACCTTC.

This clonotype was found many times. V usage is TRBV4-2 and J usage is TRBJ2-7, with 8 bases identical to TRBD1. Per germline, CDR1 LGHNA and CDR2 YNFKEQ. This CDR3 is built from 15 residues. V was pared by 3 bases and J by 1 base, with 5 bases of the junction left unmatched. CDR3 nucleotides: TGTGCCAGCAGCCAGTCTAACAGGGGGTCCTACGAGCAGTACTTC. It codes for CASSQSNRGSYEQYF.

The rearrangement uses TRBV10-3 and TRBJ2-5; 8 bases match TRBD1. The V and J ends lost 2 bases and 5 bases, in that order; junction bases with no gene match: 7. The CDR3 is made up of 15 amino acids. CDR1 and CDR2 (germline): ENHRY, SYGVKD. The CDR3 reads CAISEDRGAGETQYF. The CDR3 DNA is TGTGCCATCAGTGAGGACAGGGGAGCCGGGGAGACCCAGTACTTC.

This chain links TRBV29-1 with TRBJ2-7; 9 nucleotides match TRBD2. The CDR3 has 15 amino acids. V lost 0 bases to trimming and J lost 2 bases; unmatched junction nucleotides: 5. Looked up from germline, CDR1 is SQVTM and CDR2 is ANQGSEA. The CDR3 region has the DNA TGCAGCGTTGAAGATGTGGCTAGCGGGACCTACGAGCAGTACTTC. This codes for CSVEDVASGTYEQYF.

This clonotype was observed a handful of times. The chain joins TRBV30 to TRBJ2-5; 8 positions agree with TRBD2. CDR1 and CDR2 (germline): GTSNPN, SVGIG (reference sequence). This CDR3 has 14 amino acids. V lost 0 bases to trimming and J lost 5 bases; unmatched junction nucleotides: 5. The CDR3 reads CAWSVSGSGETQYF. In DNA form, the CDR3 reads TGTGCCTGGAGTGTAAGCGGGAGCGGTGAGACCCAGTACTTC.

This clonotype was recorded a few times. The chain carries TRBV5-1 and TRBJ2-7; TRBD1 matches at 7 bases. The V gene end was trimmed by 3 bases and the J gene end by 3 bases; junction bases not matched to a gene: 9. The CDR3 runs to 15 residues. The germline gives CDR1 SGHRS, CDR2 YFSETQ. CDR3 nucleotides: TGCGCCAGCAGCTGGGAACACCGGGACAGCTACGAGCAGTACTTC. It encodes CASSWEHRDSYEQYF. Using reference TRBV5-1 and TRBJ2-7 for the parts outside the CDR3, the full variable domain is KAGVTQTPRYLIKTRGQQVTLSCSPISGHRSVSWYQQTPGQGLQFLFEYFSETQRNKGNFPGRFSGRQFSNSRSEMNVSTLELGDSALYLCASSWEHRDSYEQYFGPGTRLTVT.

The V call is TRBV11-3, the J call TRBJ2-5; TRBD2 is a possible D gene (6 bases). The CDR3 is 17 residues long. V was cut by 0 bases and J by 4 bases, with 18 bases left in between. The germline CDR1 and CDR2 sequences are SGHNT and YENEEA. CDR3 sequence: CASSLDIGGKGSETQYF. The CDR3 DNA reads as TGTGCCAGCAGCTTAGATATCGGCGGGAAGGGTTCAGAGACCCAGTACTTC.

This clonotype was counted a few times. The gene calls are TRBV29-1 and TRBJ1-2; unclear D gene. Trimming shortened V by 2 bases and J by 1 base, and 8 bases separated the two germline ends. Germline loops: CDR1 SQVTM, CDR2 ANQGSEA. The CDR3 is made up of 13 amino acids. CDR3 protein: CSVELTDNYGYTF. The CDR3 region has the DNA TGCAGCGTTGAACTTACGGATAACTATGGCTACACCTTC.

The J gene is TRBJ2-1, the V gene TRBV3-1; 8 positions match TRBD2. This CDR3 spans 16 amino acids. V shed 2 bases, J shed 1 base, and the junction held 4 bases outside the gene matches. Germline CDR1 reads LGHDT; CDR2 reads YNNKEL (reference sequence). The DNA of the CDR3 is TGTGCCAGCAGCCAATCAAGCGGGAGATCCTACAATGAGCAGTTCTTC. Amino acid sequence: CASSQSSGRSYNEQFF.

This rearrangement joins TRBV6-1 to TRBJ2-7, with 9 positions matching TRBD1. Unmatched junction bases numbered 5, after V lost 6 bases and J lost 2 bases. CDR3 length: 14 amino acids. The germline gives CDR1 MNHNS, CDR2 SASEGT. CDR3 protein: CASRRDRDPYEQYF. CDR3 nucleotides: TGTGCCAGCAGGAGGGACAGGGATCCCTACGAGCAGTACTTC.

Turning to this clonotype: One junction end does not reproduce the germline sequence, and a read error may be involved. The CDR3: CASSLDTGGIDEQFF. CDR3 nucleotides: TGTGCTAGCAGCTTAGACACAGGGGGCATTGATGAGCAGTTCTTC. The chain has TRBV7-9 and TRBJ2-1, with TRBD1 matching 9 bases. The germline V gene encodes CDR1 SEHNR and CDR2 FQNEAQ (reference sequence). The length of the CDR3 is 15 residues. The full variable domain, rest sourced from reference TRBV7-9 and TRBJ2-1, is DTGVSQNPRHKITKRGQNVTFRCDPISEHNRLYWYRQTLGQGPEFLTYFQNEAQLEKSRLLSDRFSAERPKGSFSTLEIQRTEQGDSAMYLCASSLDTGGIDEQFFGPGTRLTVL.

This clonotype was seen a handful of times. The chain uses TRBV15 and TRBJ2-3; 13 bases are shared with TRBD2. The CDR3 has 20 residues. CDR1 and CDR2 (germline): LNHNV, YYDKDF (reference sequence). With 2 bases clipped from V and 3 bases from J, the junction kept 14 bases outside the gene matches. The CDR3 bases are TGTGCCACCAGCAGAAACTTACCAGGACTAGCGGGAGAGGGTACAGATACGCAGTATTTT. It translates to CATSRNLPGLAGEGTDTQYF.